One sample yielded the 25 T cell receptor beta chains listed below, sequenced in a study of T cells expressing NK-cell markers. TCRdb reprocessed the 5' RACE reads and keeps a single row for each CDR3 protein, giving no DNA. This sample's clone table lists about 260,000 distinct CDR3 sequences. The sample comprised blood T cells: a sorted CD56 or NKG2C T cell subset, CD4+ or CD8+ T cells, or bulk PBMC T cells (not recorded which). The receptors were sampled from a woman between 18 and 70 years old in good health.

The chain has TRBV5-1 and TRBJ2-2; the D call from TCRdb, TRBD1, cannot be confirmed without DNA. CDR1 SGHRS and CDR2 YFSETQ come from the germline V gene. CDR3 length: 14 residues. This chain's CDR3 is CASSSTGVTGELFF.

The chain carries TRBV29-1 and TRBJ1-1; the D gene TCRdb calls, TRBD1, cannot be checked with no DNA. The CDR3 totals 14 residues. Per germline, CDR1 SQVTM and CDR2 ANQGSEA. This chain's CDR3 is CSAPDQGANTEAFF.

V gene TRBV6-2 or TRBV6-3 combines with J gene TRBJ2-1. CDR1 is MNHEY, CDR2 SVGEGT, per germline. This CDR3 is 14 amino acids long. The CDR3 spells CASLGGGSYNEQFF.

V gene TRBV4-3 combines with J gene TRBJ2-2; TCRdb's D gene call, TRBD1, goes unchecked for lack of DNA. From germline, CDR1 is LGHNA and CDR2 YSLEER. The CDR3 is 16 residues long. CDR3 protein: CASSQGPSVNTGELFF.

J is TRBJ2-5 and V is TRBV20-1; TCRdb's D call of TRBD1 is untestable without DNA. The germline V gene encodes CDR1 DFQATT and CDR2 SNEGSKA (reference sequence). This CDR3 has 16 residues. CDR3 in amino acids: CSAGDVLGGRVETQYF.

The rearrangement links TRBV29-1 to TRBJ2-7; the D call of TRBD2 rests on TCRdb alone, since no DNA is present to check it. The CDR3 contains 14 residues. Germline CDR1 and CDR2: SQVTM and ANQGSEA. This chain's CDR3 is CSARTSGISYEQYF.

This chain uses TRBV29-1 with TRBJ2-2; without DNA, the TCRdb call of TRBD1 cannot be checked. This CDR3 is 13 amino acids long. The germline V gene has CDR1 SQVTM and CDR2 ANQGSEA. The CDR3 protein is CSVEAGVNGELFF.

The chain carries TRBV7-2 and TRBJ2-7; the TCRdb call, TRBD2, lacks DNA for checking. Per germline, CDR1 SGHTA and CDR2 FQGNSA. The CDR3 extends over 13 amino acids. CDR3 region: CASSLEDLAEQYF.

The chain joins TRBV28 to TRBJ2-2; TCRdb's assignment of TRBD1 cannot be checked, as there is no DNA. CDR1 is MDHEN and CDR2 is SYDVKM in the germline V gene. The CDR3 runs to 15 residues. CDR3 protein: CASSFLLGGPGELFF.

The rearrangement uses TRBV23-1 and TRBJ2-7; TCRdb gives TRBD2 as the D gene, but with no DNA this cannot be confirmed. TRBV23-1 is given ORF status, its function remaining uncertain. The CDR3 has 17 residues. The CDR3 is CASSQSIQGGQPYEQYF.

The chain links TRBV19 to TRBJ2-3. The CDR3 covers 14 residues. The germline CDR1 and CDR2 sequences are LNHDA and SQIVND (reference sequence). CDR3: CASSIDGPHDTQYF. The entire variable domain, with the rest obtained from reference TRBV19 and TRBJ2-3, is as follows: DGGITQSPKYLFRKEGQNVTLSCEQNLNHDAMYWYRQDPGQGLRLIYYSQIVNDFQKGDIAEGYSVSREKKESFPLTVTSAQKNPTAFYLCASSIDGPHDTQYFGPGTRLTVL.

The chain recombines TRBV5-1 with TRBJ2-1; TCRdb designates TRBD1, a call that cannot be tested without DNA. Per germline, CDR1 SGHRS and CDR2 YFSETQ. There are 17 residues in the CDR3. The CDR3 protein is CASSPLLGQGGGNEQFF.

The chain has TRBV20-1 and TRBJ1-1; TCRdb's D call, TRBD1, is unchecked because there is no DNA. CDR1 DFQATT and CDR2 SNEGSKA come from the germline V gene (reference sequence). The CDR3 contains 11 residues. CDR3 sequence: CSGQKNTEAFF.

The rearrangement links TRBV11-2 to TRBJ1-5. The germline V gene has CDR1 SGHAT and CDR2 FQNNGV. The CDR3 has 15 residues. CDR3 amino acids: CASSFQGASNQPQHF.

The J gene is TRBJ2-2, the V gene TRBV7-2; no DNA is available, so the TRBD1 call from TCRdb remains unchecked. This CDR3 contains 17 residues. CDR1 is SGHTA and CDR2 is FQGNSA in the germline V gene. The CDR3 is CASSIQGQGLRTGELFF.

This chain uses TRBV6-5 with TRBJ1-6; TCRdb gives TRBD1 as the D gene, but with no DNA this cannot be confirmed. Germline assignment: CDR1 MNHEY and CDR2 SVGAGI. The CDR3 has 14 amino acids. The CDR3 spells CASSYVGDGSPLHF.

The chain recombines TRBV12-3 or TRBV12-4 with TRBJ1-1; the TCRdb call, TRBD1, lacks DNA for checking. This CDR3 comprises 16 residues. CDR3 protein: CASSLVGARWNTEAFF.

This chain joins TRBV4-3 and TRBJ1-5; the TCRdb call, TRBD1, lacks DNA for checking. This CDR3 has 20 amino acids. Germline assignment: CDR1 LGHNA and CDR2 YSLEER. The CDR3 is CASSQAAGHEGFGGNQPQHF.

The chain uses TRBV5-1 and TRBJ2-1; TCRdb's D call of TRBD1 is untestable without DNA. The CDR3 runs 15 residues. Germline-derived CDR1 and CDR2 are SGHRS and YFSETQ. The CDR3: CASGGYRGSYNEQFF.

The chain carries TRBV12-3 or TRBV12-4 and TRBJ2-1; absent DNA, TCRdb's TRBD2 call cannot be checked. This CDR3 contains 15 residues. This chain's CDR3 is CASTLGLAGGNEQFF.

The gene calls are TRBV29-1 and TRBJ2-3; the TCRdb D gene call, TRBD1, has no DNA to confirm it. The CDR3 sequence is 14 residues long. Germline V gives CDR1 SQVTM, CDR2 ANQGSEA. CDR3 amino acids: CSVVVGGRADTQYF.

This sequence joins TRBV28 and TRBJ2-5. Germline V gene data show CDR1 as MDHEN and CDR2 as SYDVKM. CDR3 length: 14 residues. The CDR3: CASSPQGMGETQYF.

V gene TRBV5-6 combines with J gene TRBJ1-2. The CDR3 has 14 residues. Germline V gene sequence: CDR1 SGHDT, CDR2 YYEEEE. The CDR3 loop reads CASSFNSAFYGYTF.

The V call is TRBV5-1, the J call TRBJ2-2; TCRdb names TRBD1, which stays unverified in the absence of DNA. This CDR3 is built from 15 residues. Per germline, CDR1 SGHRS and CDR2 YFSETQ. This chain's CDR3 is CASRAGTGNTGELFF.

The chain uses TRBV11-2 and TRBJ2-6; there is no DNA to check the TCRdb D call of TRBD2. The germline V gene has CDR1 SGHAT and CDR2 FQNNGV. The length of the CDR3 is 18 residues. CDR3 amino acids: CASSRRTAETSGANVLTF. The full variable domain, its missing parts supplied by reference TRBV11-2 and TRBJ2-6, is EAGVAQSPRYKIIEKRQSVAFWCNPISGHATLYWYQQILGQGPKLLIQFQNNGVVDDSQLPKDRFSAERLKGVDSTLKIQPAKLEDSAVYLCASSRRTAETSGANVLTFGAGSRLTVL.